These 21 T cell receptor beta chains were sequenced from one sample in a study of T cell changes during pregnancy in multiple sclerosis. TCRdb's table, derived via immunoSEQ multiplex PCR, lists solely in-frame clones and lacks some. The data contain tens of thousands of clones, 80% to 95% of them singletons. The sequenced sample was peripheral blood, obtained after pregnancy. The source of these receptors is a female donor with multiple sclerosis, enrolled in a pregnancy study.

The rearrangement links TRBV5-5 to TRBJ2-1; 8 nucleotides line up with TRBD1. V shed 2 bases and J 6 bases; nucleotides not matched to a gene: 16. In germline, CDR1 is SGHKS, CDR2 YYEKEE (reference sequence). The CDR3 consists of 18 residues. This CDR3 is CASSFPEVDRGRGNEQFF. CDR3 sequence (DNA): TGTGCCAGCAGCTTTCCCGAAGTTGACAGGGGACGGGGCAATGAGCAGTTCTTC. The variable domain in full, completed from reference TRBV5-5 and TRBJ2-1, reads DAGVTQSPTHLIKTRGQQVTLRCSPISGHKSVSWYQQVLGQGPQFIFQYYEKEERGRGNFPDRFSARQFPNYSSELNVNALLLGDSALYLCASSFPEVDRGRGNEQFFGPGTRLTVL.

This chain joins TRBV28 and TRBJ1-3, with D unclear. The CDR3 sequence is 16 residues long. The ends were cut back, 8 bases at V and 3 bases at J, with 20 bases in the middle. The germline V gene encodes CDR1 MDHEN and CDR2 SYDVKM. This chain's CDR3 is CASYPGGEAGGNTIYF. The CDR3 region has the DNA TGTGCCAGCTACCCGGGCGGGGAGGCAGGTGGAAACACCATATATTTT.

The chain combines TRBV2 with TRBJ2-7; tentative D call: TRBD1 (6 bases). The CDR3 loop spans 12 amino acids. V shed 7 bases and J shed 4 bases, with 11 bases lying between them. The germline V gene has CDR1 SNHLY and CDR2 FYNNEI. CDR3 loop: CASTQDSYEQYF. The CDR3 coding sequence is TGTGCCAGCACCCAGGACAGTTACGAGCAGTACTTC. The complete variable domain, with remaining parts taken from reference TRBV2 and TRBJ2-7, reads EPEVTQTPSHQVTQMGQEVILRCVPISNHLYFYWYRQILGQKVEFLVSFYNNEISEKSEIFDDQFSVERPDGSNFTLKIRSTKLEDSAMYFCASTQDSYEQYFGPGTRLTVT.

This clone was recorded only once. The chain combines TRBV15 with TRBJ2-3, with 9 bases identical to TRBD1. V lost 3 bases and J lost 5; bases outside the gene matches: 9. From germline, CDR1 is LNHNV and CDR2 YYDKDF (reference sequence). The CDR3 consists of 16 residues. This CDR3 reads CATSRDQQGAGDTQYF. CDR3 bases: TGTGCCACCAGCAGGGATCAACAGGGGGCCGGAGATACGCAGTATTTT.

This chain connects TRBV7-9 to TRBJ2-2; a weak D match, TRBD2 (7 bases). Trimming removed 5 bases at V and 5 bases at J, with 15 bases between. The CDR3 length is 15 residues. The germline V gene encodes CDR1 SEHNR and CDR2 FQNEAQ (reference sequence). CDR3 DNA sequence: TGTGCCAGCAGCCCCACTAGGGGGGGAACCGGGGAGCTGTTTTTT. This gives the protein CASSPTRGGTGELFF. The whole variable domain, filled in from reference TRBV7-9 and TRBJ2-2, reads DTGVSQNPRHKITKRGQNVTFRCDPISEHNRLYWYRQTLGQGPEFLTYFQNEAQLEKSRLLSDRFSAERPKGSFSTLEIQRTEQGDSAMYLCASSPTRGGTGELFFGEGSRLTVL.

The V gene is TRBV6-1, the J gene TRBJ1-5; TRBD1 might be the D (5 bases). CDR3 length: 14 amino acids. Trimming removed 10 bases from V and 6 bases from J, with 19 bases in between. In germline, CDR1 is MNHNS, CDR2 SASEGT. CDR3 in amino acids: CATLAGGVGQPQHF. The CDR3 DNA reads TGTGCCACCCTGGCGGGAGGGGTGGGTCAGCCCCAGCATTTT.

This clone was observed a few times. V and J are TRBV4-3 and TRBJ1-3; D may be TRBD1 (5 bases). V lost 4 bases and J lost 4, with 23 bases in between. The germline V gene encodes CDR1 LGHNA and CDR2 YSLEER. This CDR3 spans 18 amino acids. The DNA for the CDR3 is TGCGCCAGCAGCCCTAACCCACCGGGGGAACTGCGGGGAAACACCATATATTTT. Its translation: CASSPNPPGELRGNTIYF.

The V and J genes are TRBV5-5 and TRBJ2-7; D gene unclear. Germline assignment: CDR1 SGHKS and CDR2 YYEKEE (reference sequence). V shed 4 bases and J shed 1 base, with 6 bases lying between them. The CDR3 covers 12 residues. The CDR3 loop reads CASSRISYEQYF. CDR3 DNA sequence: TGTGCCAGCAGCCGTATATCCTACGAGCAGTACTTC.

The rearrangement uses TRBV7-8 and TRBJ1-3, with D unclear. The V end lost 5 bases, the J end lost 0 bases, and 8 bases lay between the germline ends. There are 14 residues in the CDR3. CDR1 is SGHVS, CDR2 FQNEAQ, per germline. CDR3 residues: CASSRGSSGNTIYF. In nucleotides, the CDR3 is TGTGCCAGCAGCAGAGGCAGCTCTGGAAACACCATATATTTT.

The rearrangement uses TRBV7-3 and TRBJ1-1; 10 bases map to TRBD1. Germline assignment: CDR1 SGHTA and CDR2 FQGTGA. After removal of 5 bases from V and 5 bases from J, the junction contained 5 bases not matched to a gene. This CDR3 contains 14 residues. CDR3: CASSPTGQGTEAFF. The CDR3 DNA sequence: TGTGCCAGCAGCCCCACGGGACAGGGGACTGAAGCTTTCTTT.

The chain links TRBV30 to TRBJ2-7; TRBD1 agrees at 7 bases. Unmatched junction bases numbered 5, after V lost 0 bases and J lost 3 bases. The CDR3 covers 14 residues. Germline loops: CDR1 GTSNPN, CDR2 SVGIG (reference sequence). CDR3 nucleotides: TGTGCCTGGAGTGTCCTACAGGGGAACTACGAGCAGTACTTC. Its protein is CAWSVLQGNYEQYF.

The gene calls are TRBV6-1 and TRBJ1-5; possible D gene TRBD1, 5 bases. Germline V CDR1 and CDR2: MNHNS, SASEGT. Trimming left V 2 bases short and J 0 bases short, with 11 bases between. The CDR3 sequence is 16 residues long. In DNA form, the CDR3 reads TGTGCCAGCAGTGAACCGGGCGGACATAGCAATCAGCCCCAGCATTTT. This sequence encodes CASSEPGGHSNQPQHF.

This chain uses TRBV15 with TRBJ2-7; tentatively, D is TRBD1 (5 bases). The ends were cut back, 2 bases at V and 0 bases at J, with 20 bases in the middle. The CDR3 covers 18 residues. Germline V CDR1 and CDR2: LNHNV, YYDKDF (reference sequence). The CDR3 here is CATSRFPPDSSISYEQYF. For the CDR3, the DNA is TGTGCCACCAGCAGATTTCCCCCTGACAGCTCCATCTCCTACGAGCAGTACTTC. The full variable domain, rest sourced from reference TRBV15 and TRBJ2-7, is DAMVIQNPRYQVTQFGKPVTLSCSQTLNHNVMYWYQQKSSQAPKLLFHYYDKDFNNEADTPDNFQSRRPNTSFCFLDIRSPGLGDTAMYLCATSRFPPDSSISYEQYFGPGTRLTVT.

This clone appeared once. CDR3 sequence reads: CASSLFGRTGAGGNEQFF. DNA of the CDR3: TGTGCCAGCAGCTTATTCGGGAGGACAGGGGCAGGGGGCAATGAGCAGTTCTTC. The chain joins TRBV7-2 to TRBJ2-1; 9 positions match TRBD1. Germline trimming cut 2 bases from V and 6 bases from J; bases unmatched to any gene: 14. CDR3 size: 18 residues. Germline CDR1 reads SGHTA; CDR2 reads FQGNSA.

The chain links TRBV27 to TRBJ1-5; no clear D. CDR3 length: 16 residues. Germline assignment: CDR1 MNHEY and CDR2 SMNVEV (reference sequence). V shed 5 bases and J shed 0 bases, with 14 bases lying between them. The CDR3 DNA reads TGTGCCAGCAGTGAGGCTAGTCCAGCTAGCAATCAGCCCCAGCATTTT. It encodes CASSEASPASNQPQHF.

The chain is built from TRBV7-2 and TRBJ2-1, with 7 bases matching TRBD2. The CDR3 extends over 16 amino acids. After removal of 1 base from V and 4 bases from J, the junction contained 7 bases not matched to a gene. Germline V gene data show CDR1 as SGHTA and CDR2 as FQGNSA. Written as DNA, the CDR3 is TGTGCCAGCAGCTTAGTGTCTAGCGGACGATACAATGAGCAGTTCTTC. As protein: CASSLVSSGRYNEQFF. The full variable domain, completed using reference TRBV7-2 and TRBJ2-1, is GAGVSQSPSNKVTEKGKDVELRCDPISGHTALYWYRQSLGQGLEFLIYFQGNSAPDKSGLPSDRFSAERTGGSVSTLTIQRTQQEDSAVYLCASSLVSSGRYNEQFFGPGTRLTVL.

The genes are TRBV10-3 and TRBJ1-5, with TRBD1 matching 7 bases. CDR1 is ENHRY and CDR2 is SYGVKD in the germline V gene. This CDR3 is 13 amino acids long. J was trimmed by 7 bases and V by 10 bases; bases with no gene match: 10. The CDR3 spells CATTTDREQPQHF. The CDR3 DNA reads TGTGCCACCACCACCGACAGGGAACAGCCCCAGCATTTT.

The chain combines TRBV5-6 with TRBJ1-2; no clear D gene. Germline values: CDR1 SGHDT, CDR2 YYEEEE. V was clipped by 2 bases and J by 1 base, with 15 bases between them. CDR3 length: 16 amino acids. The chain's CDR3 is CASSFRDFILNYGYTF. The CDR3 bases are TGTGCCAGCAGCTTTCGGGATTTCATACTTAACTATGGCTACACCTTC.

This sequence joins TRBV11-1 and TRBJ2-7; D is undetermined. Germline V gene data show CDR1 as SGHAT and CDR2 as FQDESV (reference sequence). V shed 5 bases and J shed 6 bases, with 11 bases lying between them. The CDR3 is 12 residues long. CDR3 DNA: TGTGCCAGCAGCCTAGTCTTCTCCGAGCAGTACTTC. This codes for CASSLVFSEQYF.

This rearrangement joins TRBV7-2 to TRBJ2-5; 8 nucleotides align to TRBD2. The V and J ends lost 1 base and 5 bases, in that order; junction bases with no gene match: 9. Germline CDR1 and CDR2: SGHTA and FQGNSA. The CDR3 extends over 16 amino acids. CDR3 DNA: TGTGCCAGCAGCTTAGGTCCCGGGGGGGCCGATGAGACCCAGTACTTC. Protein sequence: CASSLGPGGADETQYF.

The CDR3 here is CASSEVSPRGSQPQHF. As DNA, the CDR3 is TGTGCCAGCAGTGAAGTATCGCCCAGGGGATCTCAGCCCCAGCATTTT. The chain links TRBV2 to TRBJ1-5, with D possibly being TRBD1 (6 bases). CDR3 length equals 16 residues. Trimming took 1 base from V and 6 from J, leaving 16 bases between them. The germline V gene has CDR1 SNHLY and CDR2 FYNNEI.